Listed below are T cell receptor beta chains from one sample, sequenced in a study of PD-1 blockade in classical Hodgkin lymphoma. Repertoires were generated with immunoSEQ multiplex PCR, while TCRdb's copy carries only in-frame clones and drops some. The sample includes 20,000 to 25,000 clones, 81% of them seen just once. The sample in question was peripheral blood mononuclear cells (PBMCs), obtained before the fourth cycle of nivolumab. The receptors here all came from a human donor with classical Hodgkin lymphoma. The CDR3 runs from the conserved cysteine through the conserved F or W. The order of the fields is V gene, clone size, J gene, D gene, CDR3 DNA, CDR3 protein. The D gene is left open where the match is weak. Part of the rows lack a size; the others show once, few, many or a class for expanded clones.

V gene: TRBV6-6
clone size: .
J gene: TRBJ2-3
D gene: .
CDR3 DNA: TGTGCCAGCAGTTACTCGAGGGCAGATACGCAGTATTTT
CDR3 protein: CASSYSRADTQYF

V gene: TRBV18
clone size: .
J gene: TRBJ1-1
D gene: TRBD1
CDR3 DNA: TGTGCCAGCTCACGTGCCCGGACAGGGGGGTCCACTGAAGCTTTCTTT
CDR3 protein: CASSRARTGGSTEAFF

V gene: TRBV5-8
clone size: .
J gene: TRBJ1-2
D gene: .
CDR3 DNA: TGTGCCAGCAGCGCCCCGGGACGGTCTTCTGGCTCTGGCTACACCTTC
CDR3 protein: CASSAPGRSSGSGYTF

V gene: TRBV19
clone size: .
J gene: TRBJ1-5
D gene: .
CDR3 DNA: TGTGCCAGTAGTCCCGGGACCCTAATAAATCAGCCCCAGCATTTT
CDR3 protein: CASSPGTLINQPQHF

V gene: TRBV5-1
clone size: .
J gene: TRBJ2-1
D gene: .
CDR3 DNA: TGCGCCAGCAGCTTGGTCGGGCTGGAAGACAATGAGCAGTTCTTC
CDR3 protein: CASSLVGLEDNEQFF

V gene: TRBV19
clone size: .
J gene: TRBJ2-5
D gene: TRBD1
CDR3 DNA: TGTGCCAGTAGTATTGGGACAGGGGGCCAAGAGACCCAGTACTTC
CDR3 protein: CASSIGTGGQETQYF

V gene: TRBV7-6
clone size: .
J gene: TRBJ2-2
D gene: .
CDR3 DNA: TGTGCCAGCAGCTTAGTCGCAGGGAACACCGGGGAGCTGTTTTTT
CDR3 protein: CASSLVAGNTGELFF

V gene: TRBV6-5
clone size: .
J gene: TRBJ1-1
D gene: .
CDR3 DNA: TGTGCCAGCACCCTTTCTGGGGGGGCTGAAGCTTTCTTT
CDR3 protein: CASTLSGGAEAFF

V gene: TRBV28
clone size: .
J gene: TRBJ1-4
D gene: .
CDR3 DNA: TGTGCCAGCAGTTTCGAAAAGGGCCGCCCTTTTAATGAAAAACTGTTTTTT
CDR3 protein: CASSFEKGRPFNEKLFF

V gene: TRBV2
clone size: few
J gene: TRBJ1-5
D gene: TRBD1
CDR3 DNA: TGTGCCAGCAGTCCCCAGGGGGTGACTCAGCCCCAGCATTTT
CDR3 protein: CASSPQGVTQPQHF

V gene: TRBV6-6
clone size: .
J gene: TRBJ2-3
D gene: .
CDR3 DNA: TGTGCCAGCAGTTACTCATGGGATACGCAGTATTTT
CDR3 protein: CASSYSWDTQYF

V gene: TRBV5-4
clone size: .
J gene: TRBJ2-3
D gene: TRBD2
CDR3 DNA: TGTGCCAGCAGCTTGCGGGGGGTGGGGCCAGATACGCAGTATTTT
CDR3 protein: CASSLRGVGPDTQYF

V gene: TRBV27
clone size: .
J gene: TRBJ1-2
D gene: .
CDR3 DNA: TGTGCCAGCAGTTTAGTGCCGGAGGGCTATGGCTACACCTTC
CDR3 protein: CASSLVPEGYGYTF

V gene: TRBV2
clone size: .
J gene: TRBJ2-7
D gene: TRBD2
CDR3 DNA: TGTGCCAGCAGGACTAGCGGACCCTCCTACGAGCAGTACTTC
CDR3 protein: CASRTSGPSYEQYF

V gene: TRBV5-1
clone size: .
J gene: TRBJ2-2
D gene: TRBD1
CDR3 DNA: TGCGCCAGCAGCCCCGGACAGGGGGGAACCGGGGAGCTGTTTTTT
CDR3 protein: CASSPGQGGTGELFF

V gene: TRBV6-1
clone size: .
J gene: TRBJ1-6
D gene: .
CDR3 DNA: TGTGCCAGCAGTGAAAAGGGTTCACCCCTCCACTTT
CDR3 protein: CASSEKGSPLHF

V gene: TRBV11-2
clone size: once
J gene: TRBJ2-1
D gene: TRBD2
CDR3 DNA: TGTGCCAGCAGCTCGGGACTGGGGGGGGATGAGCAGTTCTTC
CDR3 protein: CASSSGLGGDEQFF

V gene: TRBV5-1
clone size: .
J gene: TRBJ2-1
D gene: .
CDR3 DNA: TGCGCCAGCAGCATGGCGGTGGGCAATGAGCAGTTCTTC
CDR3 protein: CASSMAVGNEQFF

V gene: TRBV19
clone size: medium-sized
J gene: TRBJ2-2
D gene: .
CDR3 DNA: TGTGCCAGTAGTATCACGGGGGATCCTGGCGGGGAGCTGTTTTTT
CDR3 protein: CASSITGDPGGELFF

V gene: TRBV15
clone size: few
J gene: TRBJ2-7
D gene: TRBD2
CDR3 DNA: TGTGCCACCAGCAGAGAACCACTAGCGGGAGGAGCCTACGAGCAGTACTTC
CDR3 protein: CATSREPLAGGAYEQYF

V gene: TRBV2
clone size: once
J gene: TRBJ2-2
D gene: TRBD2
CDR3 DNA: TGTGCCAGCAGCCTGACTAGCGGGAGAGTGGACACCGGGGAGCTGTTTTTT
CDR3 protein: CASSLTSGRVDTGELFF

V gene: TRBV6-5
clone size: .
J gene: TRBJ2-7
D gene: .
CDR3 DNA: TGTGCCAGCAGTCTCGGACAGCTCTACGAGCAGTACTTC
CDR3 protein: CASSLGQLYEQYF

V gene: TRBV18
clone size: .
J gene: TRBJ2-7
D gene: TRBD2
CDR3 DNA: TGTGCCAGCTCACCACCCCTAGCGGGAGTCCACGAGCAGTACTTC
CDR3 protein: CASSPPLAGVHEQYF

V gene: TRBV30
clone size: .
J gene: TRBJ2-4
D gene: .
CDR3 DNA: TGTGCCTGGAGTGTACCCATGATAACTAGGACCAAAAACATTCAGTACTTC
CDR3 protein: CAWSVPMITRTKNIQYF

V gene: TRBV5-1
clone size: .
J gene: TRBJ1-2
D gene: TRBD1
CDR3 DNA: TGCGCCAGCAGCTTGGCCGAGGGGGCGATTGGCTACACCTTC
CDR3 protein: CASSLAEGAIGYTF

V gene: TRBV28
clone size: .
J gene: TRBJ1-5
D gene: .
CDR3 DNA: TGTGCCAGCAGCGATTTTCTCTCCAGGGAGGGTAGCAATCAGCCCCAGCATTTT
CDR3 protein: CASSDFLSREGSNQPQHF

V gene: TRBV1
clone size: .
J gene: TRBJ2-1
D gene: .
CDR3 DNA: TGCACCAGCAGCCAAGAAGGGCTAGCGGGGGGCCTCTCCTACAATGAGCAGTTCTTC
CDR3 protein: CTSSQEGLAGGLSYNEQFF

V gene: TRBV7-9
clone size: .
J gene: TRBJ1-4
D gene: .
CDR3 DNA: TGTGCCAGCAGCTCGGGGTTTAATGAAAAACTGTTTTTT
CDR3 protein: CASSSGFNEKLFF

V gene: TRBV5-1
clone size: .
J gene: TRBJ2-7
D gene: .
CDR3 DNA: TGCGCCAGCAGGAAGCTTGGAGGACAGCATCTGTCCTCCTACGAGCAGTACTTC
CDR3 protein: CASRKLGGQHLSSYEQYF